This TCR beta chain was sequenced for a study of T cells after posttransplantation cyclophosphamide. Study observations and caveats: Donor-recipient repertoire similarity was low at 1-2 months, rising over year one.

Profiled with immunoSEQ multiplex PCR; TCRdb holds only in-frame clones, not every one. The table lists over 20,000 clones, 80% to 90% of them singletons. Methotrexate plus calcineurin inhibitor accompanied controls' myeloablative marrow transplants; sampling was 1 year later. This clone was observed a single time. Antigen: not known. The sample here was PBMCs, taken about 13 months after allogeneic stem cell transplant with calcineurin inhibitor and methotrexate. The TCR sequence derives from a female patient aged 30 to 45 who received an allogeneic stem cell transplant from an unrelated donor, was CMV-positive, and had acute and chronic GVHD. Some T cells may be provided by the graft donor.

The DNA of the CDR3 is TGCGCCAGCGGCGACAGGGAATCTTCCGCTTTCTTT. Translation: CASGDRESSAFF. The chain couples TRBV5-1 to TRBJ1-1, with 7 positions matching TRBD1. V lost 7 bases to trimming and J lost 11 bases; unmatched junction nucleotides: 11. The CDR3 loop spans 12 amino acids. Germline-derived CDR1 and CDR2 are SGHRS and YFSETQ.